This T cell receptor (beta chain) was recovered during a study of blood T cells in healthy people across ages. The length of the CDR3 is 19 residues. Combining a sample-barcoded 5' primer with a J-beta primer mix, a second PCR ran for roughly 7 to 12 cycles. From the 5' RACE reads, TCRdb called clonotypes with MiXCR, one entry per CDR3 protein. Of just under 900,000 distinct CDR3 sequences listed, 29% were seen once; the top ten hold 15% to 20%. General observations from the study: Naive T cell percentage strongly correlated with TCR beta diversity. The fall in TCR beta diversity per million T cells was roughly linear with age.

As for this clonotype: Its specificity is unknown.

V gene TRBV21-1 combines with J gene TRBJ2-7; TRBD1 is taken as the D call from the table, unchecked against the DNA. TRBV21-1 is assigned pseudogene status. This receptor was identified in a woman older than 75 in good health. The sequenced sample consisted of blood. The chain's CDR3 is CASSKVRDRGRIRSYEQYF. The CDR3 DNA reads as TGTGCCAGCAGCAAAGTACGGGACAGGGGGCGCATCAGGTCCTACGAGCAGTACTTC.